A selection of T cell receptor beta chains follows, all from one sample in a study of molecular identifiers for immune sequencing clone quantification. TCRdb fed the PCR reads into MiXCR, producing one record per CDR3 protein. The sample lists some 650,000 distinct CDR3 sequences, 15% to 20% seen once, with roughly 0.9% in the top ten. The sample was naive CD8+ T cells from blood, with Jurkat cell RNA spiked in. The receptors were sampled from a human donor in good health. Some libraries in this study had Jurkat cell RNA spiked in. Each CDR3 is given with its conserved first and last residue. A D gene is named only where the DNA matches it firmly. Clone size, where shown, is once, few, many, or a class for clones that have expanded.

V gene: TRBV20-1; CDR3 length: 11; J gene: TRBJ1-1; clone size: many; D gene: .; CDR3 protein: CSGRLNTEAFF; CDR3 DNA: TGCAGTGGCAGACTGAACACTGAAGCTTTCTTT
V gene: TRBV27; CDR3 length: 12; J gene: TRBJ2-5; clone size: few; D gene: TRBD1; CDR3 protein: CASSRTQGTRYF; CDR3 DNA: TGTGCCAGCAGTCGAACACAGGGGACCCGGTACTTC
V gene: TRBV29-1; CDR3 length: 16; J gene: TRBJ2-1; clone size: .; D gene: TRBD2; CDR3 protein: CSVDDDSRAGGIEQFF; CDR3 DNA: TGCAGCGTTGATGACGACTCTCGAGCGGGAGGGATTGAGCAGTTCTTC
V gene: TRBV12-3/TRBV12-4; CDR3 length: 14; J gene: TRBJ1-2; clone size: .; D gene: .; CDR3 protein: CASSLALVSYGYTF; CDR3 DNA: TGTGCCAGCAGTTTAGCGCTCGTCAGCTATGGCTACACCTTC
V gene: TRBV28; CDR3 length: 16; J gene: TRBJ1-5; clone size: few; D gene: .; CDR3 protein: CASSFPQGGQWQPQHF; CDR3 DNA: TGTGCCAGCAGTTTTCCCCAAGGGGGGCAATGGCAGCCCCAGCATTTT
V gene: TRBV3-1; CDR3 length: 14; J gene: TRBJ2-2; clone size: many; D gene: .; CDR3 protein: CASSQGGKAGELFF; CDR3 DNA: TGTGCCAGCAGCCAAGGAGGCAAGGCCGGGGAGCTGTTTTTT
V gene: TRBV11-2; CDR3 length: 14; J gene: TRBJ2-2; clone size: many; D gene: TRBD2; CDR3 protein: CASSPGTNPGELFF; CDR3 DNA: TGTGCCAGCAGCCCCGGGACTAACCCCGGGGAGCTGTTTTTT
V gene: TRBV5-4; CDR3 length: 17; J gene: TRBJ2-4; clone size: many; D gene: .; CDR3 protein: CASSLGTHPWGKNIQYF; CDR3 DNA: TGTGCCAGCAGCTTAGGGACACACCCCTGGGGCAAAAACATTCAGTACTTC
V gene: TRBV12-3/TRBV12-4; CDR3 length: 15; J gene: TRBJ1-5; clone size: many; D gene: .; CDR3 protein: CASTSYGINNQPQHF; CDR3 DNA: TGTGCCAGCACCTCATACGGGATTAACAATCAGCCCCAGCATTTT
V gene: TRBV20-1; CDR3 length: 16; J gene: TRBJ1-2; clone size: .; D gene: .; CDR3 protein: CSARDATEIPNYGYTF; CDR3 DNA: TGCAGTGCTAGAGACGCGACAGAGATTCCTAACTATGGCTACACCTTC
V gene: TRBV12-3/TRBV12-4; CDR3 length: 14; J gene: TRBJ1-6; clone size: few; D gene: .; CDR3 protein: CAGSFGIPLGPLHF; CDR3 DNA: TGTGCCGGCAGTTTTGGCATTCCCTTAGGCCCCCTCCACTTT
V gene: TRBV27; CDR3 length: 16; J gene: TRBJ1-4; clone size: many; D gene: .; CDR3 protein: CASSLSEGRSNEKLFF; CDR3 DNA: TGTGCCAGCAGTTTATCCGAGGGGAGGTCTAATGAAAAACTGTTTTTT
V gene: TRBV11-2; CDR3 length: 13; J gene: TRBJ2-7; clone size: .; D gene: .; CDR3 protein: CASSWSGYYEQYF; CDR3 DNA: TGTGCCAGCAGCTGGTCGGGGTACTACGAGCAGTACTTC
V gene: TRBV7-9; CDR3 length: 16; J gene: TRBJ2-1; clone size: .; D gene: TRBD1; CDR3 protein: CASSQNRDRGYNEQFF; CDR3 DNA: TGTGCCAGCAGCCAAAACCGGGACAGGGGCTACAATGAGCAGTTCTTC
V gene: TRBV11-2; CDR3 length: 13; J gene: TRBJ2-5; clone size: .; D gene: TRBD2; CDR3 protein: CASSLLAVPTQYF; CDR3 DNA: TGTGCCAGCAGCTTACTAGCGGTCCCGACCCAGTACTTC
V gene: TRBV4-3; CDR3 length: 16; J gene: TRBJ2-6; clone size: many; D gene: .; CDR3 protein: CASSPTWDSGANVLTF; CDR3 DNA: TGCGCCAGCAGCCCGACATGGGACTCTGGGGCCAACGTCCTGACTTTC
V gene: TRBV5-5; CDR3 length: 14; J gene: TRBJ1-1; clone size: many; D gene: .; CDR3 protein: CASSFGGYRTEAFF; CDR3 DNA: TGTGCCAGCAGCTTTGGAGGGTATAGGACTGAAGCTTTCTTT
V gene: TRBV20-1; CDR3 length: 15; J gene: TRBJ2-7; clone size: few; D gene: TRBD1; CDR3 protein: CSARDGTGGTYEQYF; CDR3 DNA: TGCAGTGCTAGAGACGGGACAGGGGGCACCTACGAGCAGTACTTC
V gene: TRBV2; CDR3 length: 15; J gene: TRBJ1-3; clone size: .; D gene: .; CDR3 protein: CASSPIGLEGNTIYF; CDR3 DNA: TGTGCCAGCAGCCCCATTGGCCTAGAGGGAAACACCATATATTTT
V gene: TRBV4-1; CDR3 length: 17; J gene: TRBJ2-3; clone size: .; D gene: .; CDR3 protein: CASSLEGVGLCTDTQYF; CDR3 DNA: TGCGCCAGCAGCCTGGAAGGGGTTGGTCTTTGCACAGATACGCAGTATTTT
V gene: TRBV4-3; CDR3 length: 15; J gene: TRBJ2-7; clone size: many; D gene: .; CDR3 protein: CASSQVRTGLYEQYF; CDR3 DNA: TGCGCCAGCAGCCAAGTACGGACTGGTCTCTACGAGCAGTACTTC
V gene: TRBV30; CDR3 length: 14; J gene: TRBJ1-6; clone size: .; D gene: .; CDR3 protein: CAWSVVGGNSPLHF; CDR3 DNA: TGTGCCTGGAGTGTAGTAGGGGGAAATTCACCCCTCCACTTT
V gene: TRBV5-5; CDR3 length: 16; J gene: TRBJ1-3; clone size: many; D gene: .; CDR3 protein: CASSLGWGPEGNTIYF; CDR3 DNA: TGTGCCAGCAGCTTGGGATGGGGGCCAGAAGGAAACACCATATATTTT
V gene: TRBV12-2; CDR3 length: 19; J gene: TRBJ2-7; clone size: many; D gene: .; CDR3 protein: CASRLALKLTGGTTYEQYF; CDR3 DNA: TGTGCAAGTCGCTTAGCGCTAAAGCTGACAGGGGGTACAACCTACGAGCAGTACTTC
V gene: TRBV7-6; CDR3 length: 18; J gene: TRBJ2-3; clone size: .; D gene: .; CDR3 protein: CASSLIAVRGTSTDTQYF; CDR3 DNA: TGTGCCAGCAGCTTAATTGCGGTCAGGGGCACTAGCACAGATACGCAGTATTTT
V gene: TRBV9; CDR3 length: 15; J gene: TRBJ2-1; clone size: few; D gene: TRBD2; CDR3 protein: CASSVVVGGPAEQFF; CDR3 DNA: TGTGCCAGCAGCGTAGTTGTGGGAGGGCCCGCTGAGCAGTTCTTC
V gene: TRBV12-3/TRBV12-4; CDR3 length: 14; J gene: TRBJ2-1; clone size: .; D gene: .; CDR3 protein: CASSSTTEINEQLF; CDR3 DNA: TGTGCCAGCAGTTCCACCACAGAGATCAATGAGCAGCTCTTC
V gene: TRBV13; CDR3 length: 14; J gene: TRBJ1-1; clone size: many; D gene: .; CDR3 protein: CASSLGRSNTEAFF; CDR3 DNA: TGTGCCAGCAGCTTAGGCCGCTCGAACACTGAAGCTTTCTTT
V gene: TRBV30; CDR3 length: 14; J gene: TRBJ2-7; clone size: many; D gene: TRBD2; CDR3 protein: CAWSVTRGAYEQYF; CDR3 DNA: TGTGCCTGGAGTGTGACCCGGGGGGCCTACGAGCAGTACTTC
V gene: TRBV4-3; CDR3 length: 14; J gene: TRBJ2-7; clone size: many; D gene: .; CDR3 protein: CASSQDVVGYEQYF; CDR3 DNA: TGCGCCAGCAGCCAAGATGTGGTAGGCTACGAGCAGTACTTC
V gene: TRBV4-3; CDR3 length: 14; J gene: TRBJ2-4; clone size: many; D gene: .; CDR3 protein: CASSQDGQKNIQYF; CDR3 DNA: TGCGCCAGCAGCCAAGATGGACAGAAAAACATTCAGTACTTC
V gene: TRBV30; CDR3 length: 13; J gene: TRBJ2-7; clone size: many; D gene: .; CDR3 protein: CAWSGLVLYEQYF; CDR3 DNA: TGTGCCTGGAGTGGGTTGGTGCTCTACGAGCAGTACTTC
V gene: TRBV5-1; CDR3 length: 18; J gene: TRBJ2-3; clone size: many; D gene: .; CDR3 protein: CASSFPEGFETPTDTQYF; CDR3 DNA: TGCGCCAGCAGCTTCCCGGAGGGCTTCGAAACTCCCACAGATACGCAGTATTTT
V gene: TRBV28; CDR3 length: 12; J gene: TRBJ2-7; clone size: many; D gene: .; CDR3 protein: CASSTAGYEQYF; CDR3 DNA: TGTGCCAGCAGTACCGCCGGCTACGAGCAGTACTTC
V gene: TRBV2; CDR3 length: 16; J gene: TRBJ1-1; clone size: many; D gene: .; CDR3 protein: CASKSRGTLEDTEAFF; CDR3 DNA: TGTGCCAGCAAATCTAGGGGGACGCTCGAGGACACTGAAGCTTTCTTT
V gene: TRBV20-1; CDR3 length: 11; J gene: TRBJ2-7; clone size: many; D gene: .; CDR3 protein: CSARDRGEQYF; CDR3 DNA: TGCAGTGCTAGAGATCGCGGCGAGCAGTACTTC
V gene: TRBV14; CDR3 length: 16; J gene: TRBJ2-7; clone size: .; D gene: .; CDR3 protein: CASSQDAGNVAYEQYF; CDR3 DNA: TGTGCCAGCAGCCAAGACGCAGGGAATGTGGCCTACGAGCAGTACTTC
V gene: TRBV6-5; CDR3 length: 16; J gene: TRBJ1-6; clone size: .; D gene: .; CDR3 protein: CASSGWLGSENSPLHF; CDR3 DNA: TGTGCCAGCAGTGGCTGGCTCGGGTCTGAGAATTCACCCCTCCACTTT
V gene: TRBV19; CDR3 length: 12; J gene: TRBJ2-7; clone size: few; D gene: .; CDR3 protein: CASRDSGYEQYF; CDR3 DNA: TGTGCCAGCCGGGACTCAGGGTACGAGCAGTACTTC
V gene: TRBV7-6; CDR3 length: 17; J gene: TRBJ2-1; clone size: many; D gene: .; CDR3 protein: CASSLLAAKSSYNEQFF; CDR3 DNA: TGTGCCAGCAGCTTACTGGCGGCGAAGAGCTCCTACAATGAGCAGTTCTTC